The clone carrying this TCR beta chain was recorded many times. Time point described: persistent/refractory GD, antithyroid drugs over 5 years with positive TRAb. Isolated PBMC RNA provided the starting material for the TCR library. Researchers made TCR beta libraries by using iRepertoire HTBI primers and running Arm-PCR on CDR3 regions. TCRdb used MiXCR to reprocess the multiplex PCR reads, holding one entry per CDR3 protein. The sample comprises about 310,000 distinct CDR3 sequences, around 21% of which are singletons, and 45% to 70% rests with the top ten. This sample is part of a study of regulatory T cells in long-lasting Graves disease. The CDR3 spans 16 residues. The germline V gene has CDR1 LGHDT and CDR2 YNNKEL (reference sequence). J lost 4 bases, V lost 0 bases, and 2 bases had no gene match.

The TCR originated in a female donor with Graves disease. The V gene is TRBV3-1, the J gene TRBJ2-5, with 13 bases aligning to TRBD2. Sequenced material: peripheral blood mononuclear cells (PBMCs), taken when the disease was refractory, from a patient treated with antithyroid drugs. The CDR3 DNA follows: TGTGCCAGCAGCCAAGATTGGACTAGCGGGAGAGAGACCCAGTACTTC. As protein: CASSQDWTSGRETQYF.